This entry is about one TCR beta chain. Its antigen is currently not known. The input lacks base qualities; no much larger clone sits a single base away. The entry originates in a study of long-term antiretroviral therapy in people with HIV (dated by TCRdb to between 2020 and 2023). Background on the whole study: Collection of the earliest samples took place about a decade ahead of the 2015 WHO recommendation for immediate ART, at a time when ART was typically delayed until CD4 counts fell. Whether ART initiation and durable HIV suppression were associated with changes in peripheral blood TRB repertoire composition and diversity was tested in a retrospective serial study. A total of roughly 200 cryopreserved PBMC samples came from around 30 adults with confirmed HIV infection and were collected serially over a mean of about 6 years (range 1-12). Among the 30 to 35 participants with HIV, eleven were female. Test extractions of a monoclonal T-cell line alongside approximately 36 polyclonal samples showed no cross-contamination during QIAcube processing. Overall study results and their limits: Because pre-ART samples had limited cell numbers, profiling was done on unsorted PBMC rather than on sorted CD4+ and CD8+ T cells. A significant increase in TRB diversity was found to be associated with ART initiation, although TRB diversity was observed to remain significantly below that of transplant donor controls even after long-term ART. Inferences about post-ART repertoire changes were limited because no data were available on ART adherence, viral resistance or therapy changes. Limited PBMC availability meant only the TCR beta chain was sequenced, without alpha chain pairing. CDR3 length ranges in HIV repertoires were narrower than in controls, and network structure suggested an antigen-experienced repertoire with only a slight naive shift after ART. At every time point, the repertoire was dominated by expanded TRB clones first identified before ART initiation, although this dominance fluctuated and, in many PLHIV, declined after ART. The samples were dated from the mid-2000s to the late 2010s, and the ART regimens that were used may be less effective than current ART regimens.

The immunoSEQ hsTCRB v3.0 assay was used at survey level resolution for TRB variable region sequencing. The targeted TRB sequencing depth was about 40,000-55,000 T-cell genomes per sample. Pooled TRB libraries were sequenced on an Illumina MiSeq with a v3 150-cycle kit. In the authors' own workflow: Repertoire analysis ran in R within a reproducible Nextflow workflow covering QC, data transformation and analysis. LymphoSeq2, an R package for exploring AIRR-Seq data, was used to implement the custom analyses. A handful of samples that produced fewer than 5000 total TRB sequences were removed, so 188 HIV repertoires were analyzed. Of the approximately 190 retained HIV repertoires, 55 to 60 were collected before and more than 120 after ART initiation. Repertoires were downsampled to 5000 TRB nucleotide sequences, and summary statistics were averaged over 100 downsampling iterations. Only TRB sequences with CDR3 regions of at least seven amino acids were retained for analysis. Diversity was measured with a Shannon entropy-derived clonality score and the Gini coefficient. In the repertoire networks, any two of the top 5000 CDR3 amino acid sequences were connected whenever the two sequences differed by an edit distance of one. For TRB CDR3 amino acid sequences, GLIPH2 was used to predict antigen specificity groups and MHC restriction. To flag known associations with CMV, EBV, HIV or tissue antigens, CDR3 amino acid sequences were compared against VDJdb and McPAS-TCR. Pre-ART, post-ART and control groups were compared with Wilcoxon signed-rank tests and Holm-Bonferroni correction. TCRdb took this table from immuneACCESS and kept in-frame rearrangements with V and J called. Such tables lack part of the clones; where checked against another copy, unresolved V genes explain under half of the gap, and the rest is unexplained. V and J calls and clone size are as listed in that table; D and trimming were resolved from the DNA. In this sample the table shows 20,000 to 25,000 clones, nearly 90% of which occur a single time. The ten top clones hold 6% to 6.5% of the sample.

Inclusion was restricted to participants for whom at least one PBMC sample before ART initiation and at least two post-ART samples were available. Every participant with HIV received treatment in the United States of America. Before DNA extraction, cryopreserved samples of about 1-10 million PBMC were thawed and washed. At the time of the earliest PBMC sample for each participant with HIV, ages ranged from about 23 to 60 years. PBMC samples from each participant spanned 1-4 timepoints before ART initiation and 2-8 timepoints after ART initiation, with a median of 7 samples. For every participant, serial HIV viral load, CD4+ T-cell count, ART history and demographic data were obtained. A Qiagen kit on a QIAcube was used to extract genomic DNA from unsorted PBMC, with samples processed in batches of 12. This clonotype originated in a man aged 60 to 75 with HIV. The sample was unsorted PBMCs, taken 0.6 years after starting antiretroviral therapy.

The nucleotide sequence is TGTGCCAGCAGGTCGGGGGGTCAAAGCTCCTACGAGCAGTACTTC. Translated, this gives CASRSGGQSSYEQYF. The chain links TRBV5-4 with TRBJ2-7; TRBD2 agrees with 7 junctional bases. The CDR3 measures 15 amino acids from cysteine to phenylalanine. Only the CDR3 DNA is retained, 45 bases long and in frame from the first base. As encoded in the germline V gene (reference sequence), CDR1 is SGHNT while CDR2 is YYREEE. The germline V end is reduced by 5 bases and the J end by 0 bases; junction bases left unmatched: 8.